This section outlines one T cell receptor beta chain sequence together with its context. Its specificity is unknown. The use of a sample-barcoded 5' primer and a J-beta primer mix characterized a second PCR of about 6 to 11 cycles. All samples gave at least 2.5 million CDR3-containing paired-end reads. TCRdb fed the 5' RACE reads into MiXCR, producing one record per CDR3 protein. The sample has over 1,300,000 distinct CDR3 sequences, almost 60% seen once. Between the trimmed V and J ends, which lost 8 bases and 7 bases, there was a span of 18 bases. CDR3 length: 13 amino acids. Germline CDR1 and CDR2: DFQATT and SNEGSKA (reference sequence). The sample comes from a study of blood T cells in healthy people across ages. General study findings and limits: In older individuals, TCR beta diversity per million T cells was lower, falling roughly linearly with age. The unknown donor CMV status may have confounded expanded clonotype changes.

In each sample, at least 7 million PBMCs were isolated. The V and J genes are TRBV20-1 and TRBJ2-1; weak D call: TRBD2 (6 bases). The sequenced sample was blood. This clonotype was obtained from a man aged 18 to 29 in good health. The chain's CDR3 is CSPKEGTWNEQFF. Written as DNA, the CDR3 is TGCAGTCCAAAGGAAGGGACTTGGAATGAGCAGTTCTTC.